The source of this T cell receptor (beta chain) is a study of regulatory T cells in long-lasting Graves disease. Study details: For under 3 months, newly diagnosed Graves' patients had been taking antithyroid drugs. Study-level findings and limits: New patients shared more than 750 public clonotypes, fewer than the approximately 2,500 shared by persistent patients.

Time point of the sample: newly diagnosed GD, antithyroid drugs for less than 3 months. Preparation of the TCR library used RNA extracted from PBMCs. As regards this clonotype: Its matching antigen is unknown.

Library construction for TCR beta used iRepertoire HTBI primers and Arm-PCR of CDR3 regions. In TCRdb, the multiplex PCR reads were re-called with MiXCR into one record per CDR3 protein. The sample yields 410,000 or so distinct CDR3 sequences, 15% seen once. The V segment lost 5 bases and the J segment 6 bases; nucleotides outside the gene matches: 5. This CDR3 is 13 amino acids long. Germline CDR1 and CDR2: LNHDA and SQIVND (reference sequence). Another study also made use of these data, one on T cells in Graves' hyperthyroidism and ophthalmopathy. That paper notes: Using the HTBI primer set, a first-round RT-PCR was run on the TCR CDR3. Most clonotypes that expanded in the thyroid above 0.001 also showed up in blood.

The chain is built from TRBV19 and TRBJ1-2; 8 nucleotides agree with TRBD1. The origin of this receptor is a woman between 25 and 40 years old with Graves disease. Material: peripheral blood mononuclear cells (PBMCs), obtained at new diagnosis, from a patient treated with antithyroid drugs. CDR3 coding DNA: TGTGCCAGTAGTCTTAACAGGGGGAATGGCTACACCTTC. Residues: CASSLNRGNGYTF.